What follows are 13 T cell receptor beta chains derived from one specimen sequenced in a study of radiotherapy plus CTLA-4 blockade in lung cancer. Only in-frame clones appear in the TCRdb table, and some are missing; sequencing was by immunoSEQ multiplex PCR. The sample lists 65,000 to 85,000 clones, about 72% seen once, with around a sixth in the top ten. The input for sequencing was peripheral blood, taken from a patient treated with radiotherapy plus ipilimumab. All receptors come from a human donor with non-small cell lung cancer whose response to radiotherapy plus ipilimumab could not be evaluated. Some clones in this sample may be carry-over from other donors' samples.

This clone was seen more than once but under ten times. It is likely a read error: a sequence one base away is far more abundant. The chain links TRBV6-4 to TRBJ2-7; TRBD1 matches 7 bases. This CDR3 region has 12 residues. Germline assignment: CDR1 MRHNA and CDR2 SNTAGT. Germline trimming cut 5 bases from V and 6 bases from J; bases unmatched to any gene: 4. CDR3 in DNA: TGTGCCAGCAGTACGGACAGGTGCGAGCAGTACTTC. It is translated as CASSTDRCEQYF.

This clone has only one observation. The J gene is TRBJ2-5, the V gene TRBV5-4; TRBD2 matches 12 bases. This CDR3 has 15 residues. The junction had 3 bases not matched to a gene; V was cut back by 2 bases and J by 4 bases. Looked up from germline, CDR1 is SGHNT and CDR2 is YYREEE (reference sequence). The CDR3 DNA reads TGTGCCAGCAGCTTACTAGCGGGGGGTGGAGAGACCCAGTACTTC. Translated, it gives CASSLLAGGGETQYF.

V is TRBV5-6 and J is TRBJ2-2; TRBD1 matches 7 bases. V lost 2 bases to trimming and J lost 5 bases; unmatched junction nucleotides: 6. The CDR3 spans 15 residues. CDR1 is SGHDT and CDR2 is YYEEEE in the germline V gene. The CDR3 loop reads CASSFDRVVTGELFF. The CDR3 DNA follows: TGTGCCAGCAGCTTCGACAGGGTCGTAACCGGGGAGCTGTTTTTT.

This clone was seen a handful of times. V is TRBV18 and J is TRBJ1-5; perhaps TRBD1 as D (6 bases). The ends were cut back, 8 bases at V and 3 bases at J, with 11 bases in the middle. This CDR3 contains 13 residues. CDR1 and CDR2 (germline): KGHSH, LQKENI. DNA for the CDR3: TGTGCCAGCGCCCGGACAGACAATCAGCCCCAGCATTTT. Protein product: CASARTDNQPQHF. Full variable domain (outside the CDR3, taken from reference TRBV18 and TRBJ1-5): NAGVMQNPRHLVRRRGQEARLRCSPMKGHSHVYWYRQLPEEGLKFMVYLQKENIIDESGMPKERFSAEFPKEGPSILRIQQVVRGDSAAYFCASARTDNQPQHFGDGTRLSIL.

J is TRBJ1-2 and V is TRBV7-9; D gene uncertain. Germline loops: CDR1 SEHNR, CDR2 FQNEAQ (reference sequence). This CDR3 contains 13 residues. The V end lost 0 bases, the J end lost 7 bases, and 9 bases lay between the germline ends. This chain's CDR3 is CASSLAEGSGYTF. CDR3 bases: TGTGCCAGCAGCTTAGCAGAGGGCAGTGGCTACACCTTC.

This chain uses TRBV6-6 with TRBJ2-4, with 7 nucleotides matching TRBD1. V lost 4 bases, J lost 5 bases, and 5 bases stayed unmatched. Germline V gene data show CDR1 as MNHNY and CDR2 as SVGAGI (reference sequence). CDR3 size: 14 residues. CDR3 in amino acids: CASSFRGRENIQYF. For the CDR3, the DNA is TGTGCCAGCAGTTTTAGGGGGCGGGAAAACATTCAGTACTTC.

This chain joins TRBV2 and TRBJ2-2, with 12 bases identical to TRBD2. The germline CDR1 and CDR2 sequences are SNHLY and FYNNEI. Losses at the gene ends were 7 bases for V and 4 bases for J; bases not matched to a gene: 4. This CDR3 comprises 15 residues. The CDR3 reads CASKGLAGSTGELFF. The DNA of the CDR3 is TGTGCCAGCAAGGGACTAGCGGGCAGCACCGGGGAGCTGTTTTTT.

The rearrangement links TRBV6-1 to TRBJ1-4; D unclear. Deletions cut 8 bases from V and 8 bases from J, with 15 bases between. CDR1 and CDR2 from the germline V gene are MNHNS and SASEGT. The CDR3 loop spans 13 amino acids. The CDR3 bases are TGTGCCAGCCGGAGGAGCCTGGAGGAAAAACTGTTTTTT. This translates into CASRRSLEEKLFF.

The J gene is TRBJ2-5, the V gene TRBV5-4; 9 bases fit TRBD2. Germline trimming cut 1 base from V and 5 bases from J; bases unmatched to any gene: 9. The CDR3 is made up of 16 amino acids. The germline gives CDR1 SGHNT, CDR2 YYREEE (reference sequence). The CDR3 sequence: CASSLPLAGSRETQYF. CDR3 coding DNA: TGTGCCAGCAGCTTGCCTCTAGCGGGGTCGAGGGAGACCCAGTACTTC. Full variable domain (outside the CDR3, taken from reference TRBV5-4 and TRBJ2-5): ETGVTQSPTHLIKTRGQQVTLRCSSQSGHNTVSWYQQALGQGPQFIFQYYREEENGRGNFPPRFSGLQFPNYSSELNVNALELDDSALYLCASSLPLAGSRETQYFGPGTRLLVL.

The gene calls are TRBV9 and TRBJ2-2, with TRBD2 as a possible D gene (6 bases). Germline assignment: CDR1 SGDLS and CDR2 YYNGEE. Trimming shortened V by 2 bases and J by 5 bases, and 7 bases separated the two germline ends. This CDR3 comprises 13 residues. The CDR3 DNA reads TGTGCCAGCAGCGTCGGAGGGACCGGGGAGCTGTTTTTT. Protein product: CASSVGGTGELFF.

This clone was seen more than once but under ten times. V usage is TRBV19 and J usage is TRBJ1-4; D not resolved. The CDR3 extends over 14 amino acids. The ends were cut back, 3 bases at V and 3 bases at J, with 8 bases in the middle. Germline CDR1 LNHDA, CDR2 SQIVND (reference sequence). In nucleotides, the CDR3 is TGTGCCAGTAGTATTGCTACAGCTAATGAAAAACTGTTTTTT. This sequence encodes CASSIATANEKLFF.

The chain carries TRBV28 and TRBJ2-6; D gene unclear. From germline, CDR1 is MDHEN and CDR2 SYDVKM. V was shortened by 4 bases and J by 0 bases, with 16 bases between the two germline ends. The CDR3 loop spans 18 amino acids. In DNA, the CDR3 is TGTGCCAGCAGTTCCCCATATGTGCAGGTCTCTGGGGCCAACGTCCTGACTTTC. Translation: CASSSPYVQVSGANVLTF.

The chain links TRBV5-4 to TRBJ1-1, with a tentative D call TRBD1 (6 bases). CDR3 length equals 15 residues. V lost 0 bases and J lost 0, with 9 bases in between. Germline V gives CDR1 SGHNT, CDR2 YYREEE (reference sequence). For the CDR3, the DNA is TGTGCCAGCAGCTTGGGAGGGGGAATGAACACTGAAGCTTTCTTT. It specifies CASSLGGGMNTEAFF.